This T cell receptor (beta chain) derives from a study of blood T cell repertoires in COVID-19. Study at large: Both acute and convalescent COVID-19 samples were obtained from the United States, Italy and Spain.

Assignments of participants to cohorts depended upon their own reported clinical history. Exposed study participants had met a COVID-19 case within 2 weeks before entry. Trimming removed 6 bases from V and 5 bases from J, with 10 bases in between. The CDR3 is 12 residues long. Per germline, CDR1 SGHAT and CDR2 FQNNGV. This clone has just one count. In the original processing: Using reference gene primer amplification, nucleated cell counts were estimated. The method was immunoSEQ multiplex PCR; TCRdb's version includes in-frame clones alone and lacks a portion of them. For V, J and clone size, that table is used; D and trimming come from the DNA. The sample contains 350,000 to 450,000 clones, approximately 90% of which appear only once.

The sequenced sample consisted of PBMCs or T cells enriched from blood (not recorded which). V gene TRBV11-2 combines with J gene TRBJ1-2; tentatively, D is TRBD1 (5 bases). This sequence originates from a woman aged 40 to 55 who had been exposed to COVID-19. CDR3 coding DNA: TGTGCCAGCAGGGGACTGGGTTATGGCTACACCTTC. The encoded protein is CASRGLGYGYTF.